This TCR beta chain stems from a study of T-cell reconstitution after alpha-beta-depleted transplantation in children. Preparing the TCRbeta library involved the use of unique molecular identifiers. MiXCR was run by TCRdb on the PCR reads, yielding one entry per CDR3 protein. The sample includes about 98,000 distinct CDR3 sequences, about 5.6% of them seen just once. Germline CDR1 SGHTA, CDR2 FQGTGA. The CDR3 length is 20 residues. V was pared by 4 bases and J by 1 base, with 16 bases of the junction left unmatched. Study-level points and caveats: At the one-year point after transplant, T-cell counts and TCRbeta diversity were found to come mostly from T cells that had been newly produced. The origin of alpha-beta T cells about two months after transplant was reportedly several hundred expanded graft clones.

This clonotype was recorded at least ten times. Its antigen remains unknown. Specimen: PBMCs, mostly from graft donor cells, collected 60 days after TCRalphabeta/CD19-depleted stem cell transplant. This clonotype was obtained from a female patient aged 2-9 years who had a stem cell transplant for Fanconi anemia, so the T cells may come from the graft donor. This rearrangement joins TRBV7-3 to TRBJ2-1; 10 bases match TRBD1. CDR3 loop: CASSSRGGQGSFGSYNEQFF. CDR3 bases: TGTGCCAGCAGCTCAAGGGGGGGACAGGGGAGTTTCGGGTCCTACAATGAGCAGTTCTTC.